Below, 13 T cell receptor beta chains from the same sample are listed, as sequenced in a study of shared clonotypes between healthy human individuals. Data came from immunoSEQ multiplex PCR; TCRdb stores just in-frame clones and leaves some out. The table records more than 80,000 clones, roughly two thirds of them present only once. The sample comprised memory CD8+ T cells sorted from blood. Subset denoted: CD45RO+ cells pooled with CCR7-negative TemRA cells. Receptor source: a man younger than 45 in good health.

This clone has only a few counts. The J gene is TRBJ2-1, the V gene TRBV25-1, with D hard to call. The CDR3 has 12 residues. The V gene's germline CDR1 is MGHDK and CDR2 SYGVNS. V dropped 4 bases and J dropped 12 bases, with 13 bases sitting between them. The CDR3 is CASSGQSLVQFF. CDR3 coding DNA: TGTGCCAGCAGTGGACAATCCCTTGTGCAGTTCTTC.

This clone occurred many times. The chain couples TRBV27 to TRBJ2-7; either TRBD1 or TRBD2 may fit D (5 bases each). The V gene's germline CDR1 is MNHEY and CDR2 SMNVEV (reference sequence). This CDR3 region has 17 residues. V dropped 0 bases and J dropped 1 base, with 16 bases sitting between them. The chain's CDR3 is CASSLSSPGTLSYEQYF. CDR3 nucleotides: TGTGCCAGCAGTTTATCGAGTCCGGGGACGTTATCCTACGAGCAGTACTTC.

Regarding this clone: A much larger clone sits a single nucleotide away, making a read error possible. Other DNA sequences in this sample translate to the same CDR3. The genes are TRBV4-1 and TRBJ1-5; D may be TRBD1 (6 bases). Germline lookup yields CDR1 MGHRA and CDR2 YSYEKL. The CDR3 runs to 15 residues. Trimming left V 0 bases short and J 1 base short, with 7 bases between. The CDR3 sequence is CASSQDQGSNQPQHF. DNA of the CDR3: TGCGCCAGCAGCCAAGACCAGGGGAGCAATCAGCCCCAGCATTTT.

V gene TRBV11-3 combines with J gene TRBJ2-7; TRBD1 aligns across 8 bases. V lost 4 bases to trimming and J lost 5 bases; unmatched junction nucleotides: 16. This CDR3 contains 17 residues. The germline V gene encodes CDR1 SGHNT and CDR2 YENEEA. DNA for the CDR3: TGTGCCAGCAGCTCCCCGATTCCGACAGGGGATCTCAACGAGCAGTACTTC. Protein product: CASSSPIPTGDLNEQYF.

This clone was counted many times. This chain uses TRBV27 with TRBJ2-7; possibly TRBD1 for D (6 bases). Trimming stripped 3 bases from V and 2 bases from J, with 20 bases between. Germline V gives CDR1 MNHEY, CDR2 SMNVEV (reference sequence). CDR3 length: 17 amino acids. The CDR3 spells CASSFFPPIGQTYEQYF. For the CDR3, the DNA is TGTGCCAGCAGTTTTTTCCCCCCTATCGGACAGACCTACGAGCAGTACTTC.

The rearrangement uses TRBV7-9 and TRBJ2-2, with D uncertain. Trimming removed 5 bases at V and 1 base at J, with 14 bases between. The germline gives CDR1 SEHNR, CDR2 FQNEAQ (reference sequence). The CDR3 is 16 residues long. The CDR3 region has the DNA TGTGCCAGCAGCCCCCGGCCAACGAGGAACACCGGGGAGCTGTTTTTT. This gives the protein CASSPRPTRNTGELFF.

The chain recombines TRBV5-5 with TRBJ2-7, with 7 bases aligning to TRBD2. Trimming took 5 bases from V and 0 from J; bases not matched to a gene: 8. The V gene's germline CDR1 is SGHKS and CDR2 YYEKEE (reference sequence). The CDR3 spans 15 residues. CDR3 region: CASSSSGTLSYEQYF. The DNA of the CDR3 is TGTGCCAGCAGTTCGAGCGGGACCCTCTCCTACGAGCAGTACTTC. Combining the CDR3 with reference TRBV5-5 and TRBJ2-7 gives the whole variable domain DAGVTQSPTHLIKTRGQQVTLRCSPISGHKSVSWYQQVLGQGPQFIFQYYEKEERGRGNFPDRFSARQFPNYSSELNVNALLLGDSALYLCASSSSGTLSYEQYFGPGTRLTVT.

The V and J genes are TRBV2 and TRBJ1-5, with a weak D call TRBD1 (6 bases). The CDR3 contains 16 residues. Germline CDR1 reads SNHLY; CDR2 reads FYNNEI. V lost 1 base and J 3 bases, leaving 13 bases between the germline ends. The CDR3 region is CASSEDTGWANQPQHF. The CDR3 region has the DNA TGTGCCAGCAGTGAAGATACAGGGTGGGCCAATCAGCCCCAGCATTTT.

This clone has only a few counts. This chain connects TRBV28 to TRBJ1-4; no firm D call. The germline gives CDR1 MDHEN, CDR2 SYDVKM. V was shortened by 7 bases and J by 0 bases, with 15 bases between the two germline ends. The CDR3 spans 16 residues. As DNA, the CDR3 is TGTGCCAGCAAGGTTTACGGGGAGGCAACTAATGAAAAACTGTTTTTT. It translates to CASKVYGEATNEKLFF.

The chain joins TRBV9 to TRBJ1-3; weak D call: TRBD1 (5 bases). CDR1 and CDR2 from the germline V gene are SGDLS and YYNGEE. This CDR3 has 15 amino acids. Trimming cost V 0 bases and J 0 bases, with 7 bases left between them. The CDR3 bases are TGTGCCAGCAGCGTAGGACAGCCCTCTGGAAACACCATATATTTT. Amino acid sequence: CASSVGQPSGNTIYF.

The V call is TRBV5-4, the J call TRBJ2-3; D is perhaps TRBD1 or TRBD2 (6 bases each). The CDR3 contains 18 residues. V was cut by 4 bases and J by 0 bases, with 21 bases left in between. Germline-derived CDR1 and CDR2 are SGHNT and YYREEE (reference sequence). CDR3 nucleotides: TGTGCCAGCAGCCAACCGGGGGTAGGGGGGAGAAGCACAGATACGCAGTATTTT. Translated, it gives CASSQPGVGGRSTDTQYF.

V gene TRBV6-1 combines with J gene TRBJ1-5; D is undetermined. Trimming removed 3 bases at V and 8 bases at J, with 14 bases between. The CDR3 is made up of 14 amino acids. Germline V lookup: CDR1 MNHNS, CDR2 SASEGT. The CDR3 region is CASSDPSEVEPQHF. The DNA for the CDR3 is TGTGCCAGCAGTGACCCCTCTGAAGTCGAGCCCCAGCATTTT.

This rearrangement joins TRBV10-3 to TRBJ2-5; TRBD2 matches 10 bases. Trimming cost V 2 bases and J 4 bases; bases outside gene matches: 10. The CDR3 loop spans 17 amino acids. CDR1 and CDR2 from the germline V gene are ENHRY and SYGVKD. The CDR3 DNA reads as TGTGCCATCAGTGAGGTCCTAGCGGGAGAGGGGGGAGAGACCCAGTACTTC. It codes for CAISEVLAGEGGETQYF.